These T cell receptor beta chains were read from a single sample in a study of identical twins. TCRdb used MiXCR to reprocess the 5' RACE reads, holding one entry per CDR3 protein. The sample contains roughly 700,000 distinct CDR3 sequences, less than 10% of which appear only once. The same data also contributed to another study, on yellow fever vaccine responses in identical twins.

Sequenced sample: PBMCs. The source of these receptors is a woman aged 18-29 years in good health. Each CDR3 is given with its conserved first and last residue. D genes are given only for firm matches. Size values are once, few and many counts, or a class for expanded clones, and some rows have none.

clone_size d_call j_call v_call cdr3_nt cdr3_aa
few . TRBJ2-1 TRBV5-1 TGCGCCAGCAGCATCCCGTTGGGGGTCGGGGCTAGTGAGCAGTTCTTC CASSIPLGVGASEQFF
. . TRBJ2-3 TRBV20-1 TGCAGTGCTAGCGACAGTTTCTATACGCAGTATTTT CSASDSFYTQYF
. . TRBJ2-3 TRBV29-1 TGCAGCGTGGCCCTTATAGCAGATGACACAGATACGCAGTATTTT CSVALIADDTDTQYF
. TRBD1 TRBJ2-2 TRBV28 TGTGCCAGCATCGGGACAGCCAACACCGGGGAGCTGTTTTTT CASIGTANTGELFF
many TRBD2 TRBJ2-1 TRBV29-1 TGCAGCGTTGAATTGGGACTAGCGGAAACCTACAATGAGCAGTTCTTC CSVELGLAETYNEQFF
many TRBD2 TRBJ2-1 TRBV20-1 TGCAGTGCTAGAGACGGCGGGAGTACCTACAATGAGCAGTTCTTC CSARDGGSTYNEQFF
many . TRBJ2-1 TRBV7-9 TGTGCCAGCAGCTCCTCGGACAGTTACAATGAGCAGTTCTTC CASSSSDSYNEQFF
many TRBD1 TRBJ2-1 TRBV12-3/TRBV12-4 TGTGCCAGCAGGGAGACAGGGGGTACCAGGAATGAGCAGTTCTTC CASRETGGTRNEQFF
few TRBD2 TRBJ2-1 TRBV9 TGTGCCAGCAGCGCCAGACTAGCGGGGGCCTACAATGAGCAGTTCTTC CASSARLAGAYNEQFF
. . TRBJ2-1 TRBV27 TGTGCCAGCACACCCCTGCGAGCGGTTGATGAGCAGTTCTTC CASTPLRAVDEQFF
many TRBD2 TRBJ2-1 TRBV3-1 TGTGCCAGCAGCCTACTAGCGGGGGGTTTCAATGAGCAGTTCTTC CASSLLAGGFNEQFF
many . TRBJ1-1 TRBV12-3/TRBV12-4 TGTGCCAGCAGTTTTTCCCGGGAACAACTCATGAACACTGAAGCTTTCTTT CASSFSREQLMNTEAFF
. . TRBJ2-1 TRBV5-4 TGTGCCAGCAGCTCTCCACCGGCCCCCCCCTACAATGAGCAGTTCTTC CASSSPPAPPYNEQFF
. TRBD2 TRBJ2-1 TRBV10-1 TGCGCCAGCAGTGGTAGCGGGAGGGCCCGGGATGAGCAGTTCTTC CASSGSGRARDEQFF
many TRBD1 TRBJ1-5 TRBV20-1 TGCAGTGCTAGGGAGGGGGCTCAGCCCCAGCATTTT CSAREGAQPQHF
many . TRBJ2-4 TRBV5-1 TGCGCCAGACTAAACATTGGTCAGTACTTC CARLNIGQYF
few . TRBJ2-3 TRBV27 TGTGCCAGCAGATCCTTCGGGCTAGATACGCAGTATTTT CASRSFGLDTQYF
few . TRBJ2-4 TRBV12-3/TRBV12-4 TGTGCCAGCAGTTTAAAGCACCTCCGGGCCAAAAACATTCAGTACTTC CASSLKHLRAKNIQYF
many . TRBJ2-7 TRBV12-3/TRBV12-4 TGTGCCAGCAGTTTTGCTAGATCGGGGGCCTACGAGCAGTACTTC CASSFARSGAYEQYF
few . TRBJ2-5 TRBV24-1 TGTGCCACCAGTGACTTCGACATGGGGGAGACCCAGTACTTC CATSDFDMGETQYF
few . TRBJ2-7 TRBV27 TGTGCCAGCAGTTTCCGCGACTTGGGCTACGAGCAGTACTTC CASSFRDLGYEQYF
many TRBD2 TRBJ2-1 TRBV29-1 TGCAGCGTGGGGGGCACTCCTAGCGGGAGGTTGGATGAGCAGTTCTTC CSVGGTPSGRLDEQFF
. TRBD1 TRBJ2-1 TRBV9 TGTGCCAGCAGCGTAGGGGGGACAGGGATAAATGAGCAGTTCTTC CASSVGGTGINEQFF
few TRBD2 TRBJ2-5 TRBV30 TGTGCCTGGGGCGGCGCCCAATCTAGCGGGAGTTTAATGGAGACCCAGTACTTC CAWGGAQSSGSLMETQYF
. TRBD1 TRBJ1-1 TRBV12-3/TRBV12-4 TGTGCCAGCAGCTTCGACAGGGAGGTCACTGAAGCTTTCTTT CASSFDREVTEAFF
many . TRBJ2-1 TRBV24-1 TGTGCCACCAGTGATCCCGGCCGCAATGAGCAGTTCTTC CATSDPGRNEQFF
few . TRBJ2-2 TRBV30 TGTGCCTGGAGTGTACCCATGACGGGAAACACCGGGGAGCTGTTTTTT CAWSVPMTGNTGELFF
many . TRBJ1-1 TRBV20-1 TGCACCATCGGGAGTCTCTTTGAAGCTTTCTTT CTIGSLFEAFF
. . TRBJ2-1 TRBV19 TGTGCCAGTAGTATAGATATAGGATACAATGAGCAGTTCTTC CASSIDIGYNEQFF